The clone carrying this T cell receptor beta chain was observed a few times. Per germline, CDR1 ENHRY and CDR2 SYGVKD. The CDR3 sequence is 13 residues long. With 7 bases removed from V and 12 bases from J, the gap between germline ends came to 19 bases. This entry belongs to a study of PD-1 blockade in classical Hodgkin lymphoma. Repertoires were generated with immunoSEQ multiplex PCR, while TCRdb's copy carries only in-frame clones and drops some. The sample shows about 33,000 clones, 72% of them seen only once. Time point meaning: cycle 4 day 1 (C4D1), after less than seven weeks of nivolumab. Each and every patient relapsed after autologous stem cell transplantation, and patients got differing brentuximab vedotin exposure.

This specimen consisted of peripheral blood mononuclear cells (PBMCs), obtained before the fourth cycle of nivolumab. The chain is built from TRBV10-3 and TRBJ2-1; D is perhaps TRBD1 (5 bases). The sequence derives from a human donor with classical Hodgkin lymphoma. The CDR3 DNA reads TGTGCCATCAACCGTTTTCAGGGTGATGGGCAGTTCTTC. This sequence encodes CAINRFQGDGQFF.